The 6 T cell receptor beta chains listed next were all sequenced from one sample in a study of blood T cell repertoires in COVID-19. Clones were sequenced by immunoSEQ multiplex PCR, and TCRdb holds only the in-frame ones, with some missing. The table has 200,000 to 250,000 clones, 84% seen once. The sequenced sample was PBMCs or T cells enriched from blood (not recorded which). These TCRs come from a man in his 60s who had recovered from COVID-19.

The rearrangement links TRBV4-2 to TRBJ1-4, with D maybe TRBD1 (5 bases). V shed 1 base and J shed 5 bases, with 17 bases lying between them. The CDR3 length is 17 residues. Germline V lookup: CDR1 LGHNA, CDR2 YNFKEQ. CDR3 bases: TGTGCCAGCAGCCAAGCCGGGTCACAGGTGATGAATGAAAAACTGTTTTTT. Its protein is CASSQAGSQVMNEKLFF.

The V call is TRBV9, the J call TRBJ1-4, with D possibly TRBD1 on 6 matching bases. Germline V gene lookup returns CDR1 SGDLS and CDR2 YYNGEE. The CDR3 consists of 15 residues. Trimming took off 3 bases at V and 3 bases at J, with 12 bases between the two ends. The CDR3 spells CASSEYGTPNEKLFF. In DNA form, the CDR3 reads TGTGCCAGCAGCGAATACGGGACACCTAATGAAAAACTGTTTTTT.

The rearrangement joins TRBV30 to TRBJ2-5, with a possible D match to TRBD2 (5 bases). Germline V CDR1 and CDR2: GTSNPN, SVGIG (reference sequence). The CDR3 is made up of 15 amino acids. Trimming cost V 3 bases and J 7 bases, with 21 bases left between them. The CDR3 sequence is CAWRASPGSSGTQYF. DNA of the CDR3: TGTGCCTGGAGAGCTTCACCGGGGAGTTCGGGGACCCAGTACTTC.

This chain uses TRBV5-6 with TRBJ2-2; TRBD1 might be the D (5 bases). This CDR3 has 15 amino acids. Trimming took off 3 bases at V and 1 base at J, with 10 bases between the two ends. Germline values: CDR1 SGHDT, CDR2 YYEEEE. CDR3 bases: TGTGCCAGCAGCTCGTGGACAAGGAACACCGGGGAGCTGTTTTTT. Translation: CASSSWTRNTGELFF.

This clone showed up just once. In the same sample, other DNA sequences code for this CDR3. The V gene is TRBV11-2, the J gene TRBJ1-1; TRBD1 aligns across 7 bases. Germline values: CDR1 SGHAT, CDR2 FQNNGV. The length of the CDR3 is 14 residues. The trim removed 5 bases at V and 2 bases at J, leaving 5 bases unmatched. Written as DNA, the CDR3 is TGTGCCAGCAGCCTGAGACAGGGAAACACTGAAGCTTTCTTT. Protein: CASSLRQGNTEAFF.

The CDR3 region is CASSVQGANSPLHF. The CDR3, as DNA: TGTGCCAGCAGCGTTCAGGGGGCGAATTCACCCCTCCACTTT. This rearrangement joins TRBV2 to TRBJ1-6; 8 positions agree with TRBD1. Germline loops: CDR1 SNHLY, CDR2 FYNNEI. The CDR3 extends over 14 amino acids. Trimming took 6 bases from V and 7 from J; bases not matched to a gene: 5.